This T cell receptor (beta chain) was sequenced for a study of Tregs in tolerant kidney transplant recipients. Points from the study as a whole: Biological reproducibility was not directly addressed in this study. In tolerant patients, donor-specific Tregs outgrew total Tregs, suggesting antigen-driven expansion. The most relevant donor-specific Treg TCRbeta repertoire apparently came from expansion with activated donor B cells.

With regard to this clone: Its specificity is unknown.

Clones were sequenced by immunoSEQ multiplex PCR, and TCRdb holds only the in-frame ones, with some missing. The profile covers roughly 80,000 clones, with approximately 90% appearing a single time and about 0.34% taken by the ten largest. Trimming removed 4 bases from V and 1 base from J, with 10 bases in between. The CDR3 runs to 15 residues. CDR1 MNHNS and CDR2 SASEGT come from the germline V gene. The clonotype originates from a human donor who received a combined kidney and bone marrow transplant. The chain joins TRBV6-1 to TRBJ1-4; no clear D gene. The sequencing used Tregs from blood, collected before the transplant. The CDR3 is CASSVAPGTNEKLFF. CDR3 nucleotide sequence: TGTGCCAGCAGTGTGGCGCCAGGAACTAATGAAAAACTGTTTTTT.